This T cell receptor (beta chain) was retrieved from a study of lymphopenia after photon versus proton radiotherapy. The study's findings and limits: Better survival with proton therapy was suggested as possible, not demonstrated. Photon-treated patients lost naive T cells and TCR diversity; proton-treated stayed stable.

The V gene's germline CDR1 is SGHVS and CDR2 FNYEAQ. Trimming took 5 bases from V and 5 from J, leaving 21 bases between them. The CDR3 contains 16 residues. Only in-frame clones appear in the TCRdb table, and some are missing; sequencing was by immunoSEQ multiplex PCR. The table lists 150,000 to 200,000 clones, about 88% of them singletons. On this clone: Its antigen is unknown.

The TCR sequence derives from a man aged 50 to 60 with gastric cancer. The chain carries TRBV7-6 and TRBJ2-5; D might be TRBD2 (5 bases). The sample here was peripheral blood, taken from a patient treated with photon-based radiotherapy. The CDR3 sequence: CASSKSLRETLETQYF. CDR3 in DNA: TGTGCCAGCAGCAAGTCACTAAGGGAGACCTTGGAGACCCAGTACTTC.